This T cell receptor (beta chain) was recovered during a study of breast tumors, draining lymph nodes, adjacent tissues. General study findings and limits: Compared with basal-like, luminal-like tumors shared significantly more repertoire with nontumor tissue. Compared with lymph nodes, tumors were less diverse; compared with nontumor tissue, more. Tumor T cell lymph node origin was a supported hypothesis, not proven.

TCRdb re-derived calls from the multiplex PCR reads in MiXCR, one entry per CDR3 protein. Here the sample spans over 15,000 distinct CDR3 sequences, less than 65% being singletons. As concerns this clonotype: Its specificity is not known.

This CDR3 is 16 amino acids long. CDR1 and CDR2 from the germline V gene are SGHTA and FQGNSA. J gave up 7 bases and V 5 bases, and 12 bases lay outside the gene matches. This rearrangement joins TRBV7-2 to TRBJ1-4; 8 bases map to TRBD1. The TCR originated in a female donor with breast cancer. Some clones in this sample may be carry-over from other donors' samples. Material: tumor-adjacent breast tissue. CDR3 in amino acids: CASSIRRQGAGEKLFF. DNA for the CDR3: TGTGCCAGCAGCATTAGGAGGCAGGGGGCAGGTGAAAAACTGTTTTTT.